Sequencing of this T cell receptor beta chain was carried out in a study of blood T cell repertoires in COVID-19. This clone has a handful of counts. Sequencing was performed with immunoSEQ multiplex PCR; in TCRdb, only in-frame clones are kept and a portion is missing. This table has about 82,000 clones, about 78% appearing once. CDR3 length: 13 amino acids. Trimming took off 5 bases at V and 5 bases at J, with 13 bases between the two ends. The germline CDR1 and CDR2 sequences are SGHDT and YYEEEE. Source material: peripheral blood. The chain employs TRBV5-6 and TRBJ2-5; perhaps TRBD1 as D (6 bases). This sequence originates from a man aged 55 to 70 with COVID-19, enrolled during active disease. The CDR3 region is CASRFTGMETQYF. CDR3 in DNA: TGTGCCAGCAGATTTACAGGGATGGAGACCCAGTACTTC. Based on the CDR3 plus reference TRBV5-6 and TRBJ2-5, the full variable domain is DAGVTQSPTHLIKTRGQQVTLRCSPKSGHDTVSWYQQALGQGPQFIFQYYEEEERQRGNFPDRFSGHQFPNYSSELNVNALLLGDSALYLCASRFTGMETQYFGPGTRLLVL.